This T cell receptor beta chain originates from a study of control samples from healthy donors and cancer patients. TCRdb's table, derived via immunoSEQ multiplex PCR, lists solely in-frame clones and lacks some. The data show approximately 97,000 clones, with approximately 86% seen just once and about 14% held by the top ten. With 0 bases removed from V and 4 bases from J, the gap between germline ends came to 19 bases. The CDR3 spans 17 residues. Looked up from germline, CDR1 is SGHRS and CDR2 is YFSETQ. This receptor was identified in a man aged 25 to 40 in good health. Sequenced material: blood. V is TRBV5-1 and J is TRBJ1-2; the D gene is possibly TRBD1 (5 bases). The CDR3, as DNA: TGCGCCAGCAGCTTGGCCGTGGGGGACGACAGAAGCTATGGCTACACCTTC. This translates into CASSLAVGDDRSYGYTF. The variable domain in full, with the rest retrieved from reference TRBV5-1 and TRBJ1-2, is KAGVTQTPRYLIKTRGQQVTLSCSPISGHRSVSWYQQTPGQGLQFLFEYFSETQRNKGNFPGRFSGRQFSNSRSEMNVSTLELGDSALYLCASSLAVGDDRSYGYTFGSGTRLTVV.